The rows below give T cell receptor beta chains drawn from one sample of a study of shared clonotypes between healthy human individuals. Measured with immunoSEQ multiplex PCR; TCRdb has only the in-frame clones, and not every one. This sample has about 1,800,000 clones, with over 85% found just once. Sequenced input: naive CD8+ T cells sorted from blood. The receptors originated from a man aged 18 to 29 in good health. Both conserved end residues are part of each CDR3.

TRBV27	TRBJ1-2	CASSFNPPGPGGGYTF
TRBV2	TRBJ2-1	CASSDPAGGYNEQFF
TRBV21-1	TRBJ1-1	CASNPGQGMNTEAFF
TRBV2	TRBJ2-5	CASSGLGYQETQYF
TRBV15	TRBJ1-6	CATSRVTGYNSPLHF
TRBV4-1	TRBJ1-2	CASSQVSQGDYGYTF
TRBV7-9	TRBJ1-1	CASSMPGYNTEAFF
TRBV4-1	TRBJ1-4	CASSQDGAEKLFF
TRBV7-9	TRBJ1-2	CASSLGGVLAGYTF
TRBV11-2	TRBJ2-7	CASSLDPAYEQYF
TRBV4-1	TRBJ2-7	CASSQEGAGVVSYEQYF
TRBV6-1	TRBJ2-1	CASSDEAGEGNEQFF
TRBV5-1	TRBJ2-7	CASSQDRGHPYEQYF
TRBV4-1	TRBJ1-5	CASSLALNQPQHF
TRBV7-9	TRBJ2-7	CASSSGGFYEQYF
TRBV7-2	TRBJ1-3	CASSPDSYSGNTIYF
TRBV6-1	TRBJ2-7	CASNIGSYEQYF
TRBV5-6	TRBJ2-7	CASSLDLGPNYEQYF
TRBV4-1	TRBJ1-1	CASSQVTQGMNTEAFF
TRBV10-3	TRBJ2-1	CAISPGLAGVGYNEQFF
TRBV5-6	TRBJ1-1	CASSLIAGLNTEAFF
TRBV2	TRBJ2-1	CASSEGPESYNEQFF
TRBV21-1	TRBJ2-3	CASSKATPGQGHTDTQYF
TRBV7-9	TRBJ1-4	CASGQNRESNEKLFF
TRBV7-2	TRBJ2-1	CASSPLAGARNNEQFF
TRBV11-2	TRBJ1-2	CASSLDVRVRTF
TRBV19	TRBJ2-1	CASSIGETQGNEQFF
TRBV30	TRBJ2-1	CAWSGLGLANQADEQFF
TRBV14	TRBJ1-2	CASSQVYGDNYGYTF
TRBV5-1	TRBJ2-1	CASSLAAATNNEQFF
TRBV30	TRBJ2-3	CAWSPKYRDRVTDTQYF
TRBV13	TRBJ1-2	CASSLGRDRHGYTF